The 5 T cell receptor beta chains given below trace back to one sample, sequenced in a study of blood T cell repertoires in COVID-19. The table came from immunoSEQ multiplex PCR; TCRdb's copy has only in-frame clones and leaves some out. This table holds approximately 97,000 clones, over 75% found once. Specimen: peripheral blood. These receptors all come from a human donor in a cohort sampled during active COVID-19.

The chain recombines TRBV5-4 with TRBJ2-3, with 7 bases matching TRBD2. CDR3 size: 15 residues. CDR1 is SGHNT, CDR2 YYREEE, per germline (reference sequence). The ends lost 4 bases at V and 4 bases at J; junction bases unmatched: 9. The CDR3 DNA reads TGTGCCAGCAGCCTACCTAGCGGAGTTCCAGATACGCAGTATTTT. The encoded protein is CASSLPSGVPDTQYF.

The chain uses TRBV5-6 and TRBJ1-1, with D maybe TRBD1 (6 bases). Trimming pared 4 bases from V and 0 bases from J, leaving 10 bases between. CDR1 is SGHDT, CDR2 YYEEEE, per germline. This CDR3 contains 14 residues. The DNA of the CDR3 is TGTGCCAGCAGCCTGACAGGACTGAACACTGAAGCTTTCTTT. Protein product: CASSLTGLNTEAFF.

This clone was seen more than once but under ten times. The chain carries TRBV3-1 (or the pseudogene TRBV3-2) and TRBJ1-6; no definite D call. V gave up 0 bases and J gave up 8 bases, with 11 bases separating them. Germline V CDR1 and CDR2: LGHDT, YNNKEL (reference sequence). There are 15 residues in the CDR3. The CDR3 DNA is TGTGCCAGCAGCCAAGATCAGGTCCCCCATTCACCCCTCCACTTT. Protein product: CASSQDQVPHSPLHF.

For the CDR3, the DNA is TGTGCCAGCTCACCAGATGGGACTAGGTCTGACAATGAGCAGTTCTTC. Protein: CASSPDGTRSDNEQFF. The rearrangement links TRBV18 to TRBJ2-1; 8 bases line up with TRBD2. Germline V lookup: CDR1 KGHSH, CDR2 LQKENI. With 2 bases clipped from V and 5 bases from J, the junction kept 8 bases outside the gene matches. The CDR3 runs to 16 residues.

In DNA, the CDR3 is TGTGCCAGCAGCTTAGCGACTAGCGGGATTACCGGGGAGCTGTTTTTT. Amino acid sequence: CASSLATSGITGELFF. The V call is TRBV7-6, the J call TRBJ2-2, with 11 bases fitting TRBD2. The CDR3 totals 16 residues. Trimming removed 0 bases from V and 5 bases from J; junction bases left unmatched: 2. Germline CDR1 is SGHVS and CDR2 is FNYEAQ.